Presented here are 23 T cell receptor beta chains from one specimen sequenced in a study of blood T cell repertoires in COVID-19. Sequencing used immunoSEQ multiplex PCR; TCRdb keeps in-frame clones, though not all of them. The sample includes around 300,000 clones, around 90% of them seen just once. Material for sequencing was peripheral blood. These receptor sequences come from a man over 45 with active or convalescent COVID-19.

J is TRBJ2-5 and V is TRBV7-8; tentatively, D is TRBD2 (6 bases). The CDR3 consists of 18 residues. Looked up from germline, CDR1 is SGHVS and CDR2 is FQNEAQ. V gave up 1 base and J gave up 5 bases, with 23 bases separating them. For the CDR3, the DNA is TGTGCCAGCAGCTTAGTTCCCCAAGTACAGCGGGCTAGGGAGACCCAGTACTTC. Translation: CASSLVPQVQRARETQYF.

The V gene is TRBV2, the J gene TRBJ2-5; 9 positions agree with TRBD1. There are 14 residues in the CDR3. V lost 6 bases and J lost 5; bases outside the gene matches: 7. In germline, CDR1 is SNHLY, CDR2 FYNNEI. The CDR3 DNA sequence: TGTGCCAGCAGCGGACAGGGGATGATGGAGACCCAGTACTTC. This encodes CASSGQGMMETQYF.

The rearrangement uses TRBV7-9 and TRBJ2-2, with D unresolved. Trimming cost V 0 bases and J 3 bases, with 8 bases left between them. Germline CDR1 and CDR2: SEHNR and FQNEAQ (reference sequence). The CDR3 contains 15 residues. CDR3 residues: CASSLARSYTGELFF. The CDR3 bases are TGTGCCAGCAGCTTAGCCAGAAGTTACACCGGGGAGCTGTTTTTT.

The chain is built from TRBV6-2 or TRBV6-3 and TRBJ2-3; 10 nucleotides line up with TRBD2. V shed 6 bases and J 2 bases; nucleotides not matched to a gene: 8. Germline values: CDR1 MNHEY, CDR2 SVGEGT. The CDR3 spans 16 residues. The CDR3 DNA sequence: TGTGCCAGCAGCTCGAGACTAGCGGGTTTCACAGATACGCAGTATTTT. Translation: CASSSRLAGFTDTQYF.

This chain's CDR3 is CASSPTPMPGEQYF. For the CDR3, the DNA is TGTGCCAGCAGCCCAACCCCAATGCCCGGGGAGCAGTACTTC. The chain combines TRBV9 with TRBJ2-7; the D is unclear. The V gene lost 4 bases and the J gene lost 7 bases, with 18 bases spanning the gap. The CDR3 length is 14 residues. Germline lookup yields CDR1 SGDLS and CDR2 YYNGEE.

The V gene is TRBV7-2, the J gene TRBJ2-6; 13 bases map to TRBD2. Germline lookup yields CDR1 SGHTA and CDR2 FQGNSA. V trimming: 5 bases; J trimming: 0 bases; junction bases outside the gene matches: 7. This CDR3 is built from 19 residues. Here the CDR3 reads CASSRRTSGGDSGANVLTF. As DNA, the CDR3 is TGTGCCAGCAGCCGTCGGACTAGCGGGGGAGACTCTGGGGCCAACGTCCTGACTTTC.

This clone appeared a single time. This chain joins TRBV2 and TRBJ1-5, with a possible D match to TRBD1 (6 bases). This CDR3 has 14 amino acids. V dropped 5 bases and J dropped 1 base, with 9 bases sitting between them. Germline CDR1 is SNHLY and CDR2 is FYNNEI. The CDR3 nucleotides read TGTGCCAGCAGTCGGCAGGGGAGCAATCAGCCCCAGCATTTT. Amino acid sequence: CASSRQGSNQPQHF. The variable domain in full, completed from reference TRBV2 and TRBJ1-5, reads EPEVTQTPSHQVTQMGQEVILRCVPISNHLYFYWYRQILGQKVEFLVSFYNNEISEKSEIFDDQFSVERPDGSNFTLKIRSTKLEDSAMYFCASSRQGSNQPQHFGDGTRLSIL.

CDR3 DNA: TGTGCCAGTAGGAGAGGACAGTACCATCAGCCCCAGCATTTT. Encoded protein: CASRRGQYHQPQHF. This chain connects TRBV19 to TRBJ1-5; possible D gene TRBD1, 6 bases. The V end lost 6 bases, the J end lost 5 bases, and 14 bases lay between the germline ends. The CDR3 is made up of 14 amino acids. In germline, CDR1 is LNHDA, CDR2 SQIVND (reference sequence). Supplemented by reference TRBV19 and TRBJ1-5, the full variable domain reads DGGITQSPKYLFRKEGQNVTLSCEQNLNHDAMYWYRQDPGQGLRLIYYSQIVNDFQKGDIAEGYSVSREKKESFPLTVTSAQKNPTAFYLCASRRGQYHQPQHFGDGTRLSIL.

The chain links TRBV4-2 to TRBJ1-1, with D perhaps matching TRBD1 (6 bases). Germline V gene lookup returns CDR1 LGHNA and CDR2 YNFKEQ. Trimming took off 1 base at V and 4 bases at J, with 13 bases between the two ends. This CDR3 spans 15 amino acids. CDR3 bases: TGTGCCAGCAGCCAAGTCTTGGGGGCCGCCACTGAAGCTTTCTTT. It translates to CASSQVLGAATEAFF.

The gene calls are TRBV6-5 and TRBJ1-3; the D is unclear. The V gene lost 8 bases and the J gene lost 0 bases, with 11 bases spanning the gap. CDR3 length: 14 amino acids. In germline, CDR1 is MNHEY, CDR2 SVGAGI. In DNA, the CDR3 is TGTGCCAGCTACGCGTCCTTCTCTGGAAACACCATATATTTT. This encodes CASYASFSGNTIYF.

The chain links TRBV5-1 to TRBJ2-2; no definite D call. The CDR3 is 17 residues long. In germline, CDR1 is SGHRS, CDR2 YFSETQ. Trimming pared 0 bases from V and 1 base from J, leaving 13 bases between. The CDR3, as DNA: TGCGCCAGCAGCTTGGCCACCTCCTCAGAGAACACCGGGGAGCTGTTTTTT. Its protein product is CASSLATSSENTGELFF.

This clone has just one count. V is TRBV19 and J is TRBJ2-2; D may be TRBD1 (5 bases). V was clipped by 0 bases and J by 2 bases, with 7 bases between them. The CDR3 has 15 amino acids. The germline V gene has CDR1 LNHDA and CDR2 SQIVND (reference sequence). In nucleotides, the CDR3 is TGTGCCAGTAGTATAGAGGGGCTAAACACCGGGGAGCTGTTTTTT. It codes for CASSIEGLNTGELFF.

The V and J genes are TRBV28 and TRBJ1-6; maybe TRBD1 (6 bases). V was clipped by 6 bases and J by 10 bases, with 13 bases between them. Germline V gene data show CDR1 as MDHEN and CDR2 as SYDVKM. This CDR3 spans 13 amino acids. The CDR3 DNA is TGTGCCAGCAGCGAACAGGGTTTCTCACCCCTCCACTTT. Translation: CASSEQGFSPLHF.

The V and J genes are TRBV2 and TRBJ2-2; possible D gene TRBD1, 6 bases. CDR3 length: 13 amino acids. V lost 8 bases to trimming and J lost 1 base, with 8 bases between them. The germline CDR1 and CDR2 sequences are SNHLY and FYNNEI. CDR3 in amino acids: CASGGRNTGELFF. For the CDR3, the DNA is TGTGCCAGCGGGGGCCGGAACACCGGGGAGCTGTTTTTT.

This clone was seen only once. The chain is built from TRBV6-5 and TRBJ2-7, with 15 bases aligning to TRBD2. J lost 6 bases, V lost 2 bases, and 2 bases had no gene match. CDR1 and CDR2 from the germline V gene are MNHEY and SVGAGI. CDR3 length: 15 amino acids. CDR3 sequence: CASSYGLAGGAEQYF. Written as DNA, the CDR3 is TGTGCCAGCAGTTACGGACTAGCGGGAGGGGCCGAGCAGTACTTC.

The gene calls are TRBV29-1 and TRBJ2-5, with 16 bases identical to TRBD2. The germline V gene has CDR1 SQVTM and CDR2 ANQGSEA. The CDR3 is 18 residues long. Trimming took 6 bases from V and 4 from J; bases not matched to a gene: 14. The CDR3 loop is CSVRGIGTSGGAVETQYF. CDR3 DNA: TGCAGCGTCAGAGGAATAGGGACTAGCGGGGGGGCCGTAGAGACCCAGTACTTC.

This clone was seen more than once but under ten times. The chain combines TRBV5-1 with TRBJ2-1; the match to TRBD2 covers 12 bases. Losses at the gene ends were 4 bases for V and 9 bases for J; bases not matched to a gene: 8. The CDR3 spans 15 residues. Germline CDR1 SGHRS, CDR2 YFSETQ. CDR3 loop: CASSKTSGGLVEQFF. Here the CDR3 DNA reads TGCGCCAGCAGCAAGACTAGCGGGGGATTGGTTGAGCAGTTCTTC.

The CDR3 sequence is CASSKGDGEKLFF. The CDR3 nucleotides read TGTGCCAGCAGTAAAGGGGATGGTGAAAAACTGTTTTTT. The rearrangement links TRBV12-3 or TRBV12-4 to TRBJ1-4; a possible D gene is TRBD1 (5 bases). CDR3 length: 13 amino acids. V was clipped by 5 bases and J by 7 bases, with 11 bases between them.

The CDR3 DNA is TGTGCCAGCAGCCCGGAAGGAGGTAACACCGGGGAGCTGTTTTTT. Translation: CASSPEGGNTGELFF. The J gene is TRBJ2-2, the V gene TRBV2; weak D call: TRBD2 (5 bases). V was trimmed by 6 bases and J by 2 bases, leaving 13 bases between them. The CDR3 totals 15 residues. In germline, CDR1 is SNHLY, CDR2 FYNNEI.

V usage is TRBV4-1 and J usage is TRBJ1-4; D might be TRBD1 (5 bases). The germline V and J ends were trimmed by 6 bases and 7 bases, with 15 bases remaining between them. Germline CDR1 MGHRA, CDR2 YSYEKL. The CDR3 runs 14 residues. The DNA for the CDR3 is TGCGCCAGCAGTCTTTCAGGGTTATCTGAAAAACTGTTTTTT. It is translated as CASSLSGLSEKLFF.

This chain uses TRBV30 with TRBJ1-5; tentatively, D is TRBD1 (5 bases). The CDR3 spans 17 residues. The V and J ends lost 4 bases and 2 bases respectively, with 21 bases between them. CDR1 is GTSNPN and CDR2 is SVGIG in the germline V gene (reference sequence). As DNA, the CDR3 is TGTGCCTGGAAGGAACCCGGGGGAGGGGTGGGCAATCAGCCCCAGCATTTT. Amino acid sequence: CAWKEPGGGVGNQPQHF.

The chain couples TRBV7-2 to TRBJ2-7; D possibly corresponds to TRBD2 (6 bases). The germline V and J ends were trimmed by 2 bases and 5 bases, with 19 bases remaining between them. This CDR3 spans 16 amino acids. Germline-derived CDR1 and CDR2 are SGHTA and FQGNSA. Here the CDR3 reads CASSLLGTGVLNEQYF. The CDR3 bases are TGTGCCAGCAGCTTATTGGGGACGGGGGTGTTAAACGAGCAGTACTTC.

The V and J genes are TRBV19 and TRBJ1-5; D is possibly TRBD1 (5 bases). CDR1 is LNHDA, CDR2 SQIVND, per germline (reference sequence). The CDR3 has 17 residues. V lost 3 bases and J 2 bases, leaving 17 bases between the germline ends. For the CDR3, the DNA is TGTGCCAGTAGTATGATGCGTTCTGGGGGGGGCAATCAGCCCCAGCATTTT. Translated: CASSMMRSGGGNQPQHF.